The 21 T cell receptor beta chains presented below share a single source sample, sequenced in a study of early stage breast cancer tumors. The protocol was immunoSEQ multiplex PCR, while the TCRdb copy is restricted to in-frame clones and leaves out a portion. Here the sample spans some 20,000 clones, about four fifths being singletons. Sequencing input: blood. The receptors were gathered from a person aged 70 to 79 with breast cancer.

V usage is TRBV23-1 and J usage is TRBJ1-1; D not resolved. TRBV23-1 is flagged as an ORF with uncertain function. This CDR3 has 17 amino acids. The V and J ends lost 1 base and 1 base respectively, with 16 bases between them. For the CDR3, the DNA is TGCGCCAGCAGTCAATGGCGGGGTTTGGGGTCGAACACTGAAGCTTTCTTT. It yields the protein CASSQWRGLGSNTEAFF.

The J gene is TRBJ1-1, the V gene TRBV30, with TRBD1 as a possible D gene (5 bases). The V gene lost 2 bases and the J gene lost 4 bases, with 14 bases spanning the gap. Looked up from germline, CDR1 is GTSNPN and CDR2 is SVGIG (reference sequence). The CDR3 covers 14 residues. The CDR3 spells CAWSMGLVGTEAFF. The DNA of the CDR3 is TGTGCCTGGAGTATGGGGCTGGTGGGCACTGAAGCTTTCTTT.

This sequence joins TRBV7-8 and TRBJ1-5; 7 bases align to TRBD1. CDR3 length: 15 amino acids. V gave up 4 bases and J gave up 3 bases; unmatched junction bases: 6. Per the germline V gene, CDR1 is SGHVS and CDR2 is FQNEAQ. The CDR3 reads CASSSTGEHNQPQHF. CDR3 nucleotide sequence: TGTGCCAGCAGCTCTACAGGGGAGCACAATCAGCCCCAGCATTTT.

This rearrangement joins TRBV11-1 to TRBJ2-5; 7 bases map to TRBD2. V was clipped by 0 bases and J by 5 bases; unmatched bases: 9. Germline CDR1 is SGHAT and CDR2 is FQDESV (reference sequence). The CDR3 consists of 16 residues. CDR3 in DNA: TGTGCCAGCAGCTTAGCGAGCGAGCGGGGTCGGGAGACCCAGTACTTC. Translation: CASSLASERGRETQYF.

The rearrangement links TRBV30 to TRBJ2-5; 8 bases are shared with TRBD2. The ends lost 0 bases at V and 5 bases at J; junction bases unmatched: 8. The germline V gene has CDR1 GTSNPN and CDR2 SVGIG (reference sequence). The CDR3 covers 15 residues. In nucleotides, the CDR3 is TGTGCCTGGAGTGTACAAGCGGGGGTCGGGGAGACCCAGTACTTC. Its protein product is CAWSVQAGVGETQYF.

This chain uses TRBV10-3 with TRBJ2-3, with 7 bases lining up with TRBD1. The V gene's germline CDR1 is ENHRY and CDR2 SYGVKD. The CDR3 is 13 amino acids. The V and J ends lost 6 bases and 6 bases, in that order; junction bases with no gene match: 6. CDR3 coding DNA: TGTGCCATCAGGATACCAGGGGGTGATACGCAGTATTTT. This sequence encodes CAIRIPGGDTQYF.

This clone turned up a few times. This chain uses TRBV30 with TRBJ1-1, with D perhaps matching TRBD1 (5 bases). Trimming took off 4 bases at V and 0 bases at J, with 15 bases between the two ends. The CDR3 is made up of 15 amino acids. The germline gives CDR1 GTSNPN, CDR2 SVGIG (reference sequence). The CDR3 nucleotides read TGTGCCTGGATCCGTAAGGACATATTGAACACTGAAGCTTTCTTT. Translating gives CAWIRKDILNTEAFF.

The chain couples TRBV7-9 to TRBJ1-4; D gene ambiguous. Germline lookup yields CDR1 SEHNR and CDR2 FQNEAQ (reference sequence). This CDR3 has 15 residues. The germline V and J ends were trimmed by 4 bases and 7 bases, with 16 bases remaining between them. CDR3 bases: TGTGCCAGCAGCTCAAATAGAGAGGCGGGTGAAAAACTGTTTTTT. Protein: CASSSNREAGEKLFF.

The chain links TRBV11-3 to TRBJ1-5; 8 bases are a match to TRBD1. The germline V gene has CDR1 SGHNT and CDR2 YENEEA. There are 17 residues in the CDR3. The junction had 9 bases not matched to a gene; V was cut back by 5 bases and J by 0 bases. The CDR3: CASSPDRGWDSNQPQHF. In DNA form, the CDR3 reads TGTGCCAGCAGCCCCGACAGGGGATGGGATAGCAATCAGCCCCAGCATTTT.

The chain has TRBV11-2 and TRBJ2-1; D perhaps matches TRBD1 (6 bases). Deletions cut 5 bases from V and 10 bases from J, with 15 bases between. In germline, CDR1 is SGHAT, CDR2 FQNNGV. This CDR3 comprises 13 residues. CDR3: CASSPHVDREQFF. CDR3 DNA sequence: TGTGCCAGCAGCCCCCATGTGGACAGAGAGCAGTTCTTC.

The CDR3 nucleotides are TGCAGCGCAGGTGTGGTTTCCTACGAGCAGTACTTC. Its protein product is CSAGVVSYEQYF. The gene calls are TRBV29-1 and TRBJ2-7; D remains unclear. Germline V lookup: CDR1 SQVTM, CDR2 ANQGSEA. CDR3 length: 12 residues. Trimming pared 7 bases from V and 1 base from J, leaving 11 bases between.

The chain combines TRBV11-2 with TRBJ1-3; D is possibly TRBD1 (5 bases). In germline, CDR1 is SGHAT, CDR2 FQNNGV. V shed 3 bases and J shed 8 bases, with 8 bases lying between them. The length of the CDR3 is 12 residues. The DNA for the CDR3 is TGTGCCAGCAGCTTCGGGGGGGACACCATATATTTT. The encoded protein is CASSFGGDTIYF.

This clone was seen only a few times. This sequence joins TRBV7-9 and TRBJ1-5; TRBD1 is a possible D gene (5 bases). CDR3 size: 13 residues. Germline V gives CDR1 SEHNR, CDR2 FQNEAQ (reference sequence). V was trimmed by 2 bases and J by 5 bases, leaving 7 bases between them. CDR3 sequence: CASSLSGDQPQHF. The CDR3 coding sequence is TGTGCCAGCAGCTTATCGGGGGATCAGCCCCAGCATTTT.

The rearrangement joins TRBV5-1 to TRBJ2-1, with a tentative D call TRBD2 (6 bases). The germline gives CDR1 SGHRS, CDR2 YFSETQ. Between the trimmed V and J ends, which lost 0 bases and 1 base, there was a span of 11 bases. The CDR3 is 16 residues long. CDR3 nucleotide sequence: TGCGCCAGCAGCTTGGAGGCGGGGCAATCCTACAATGAGCAGTTCTTC. It translates to CASSLEAGQSYNEQFF.

The chain combines TRBV2 with TRBJ2-7; 7 positions match TRBD1. This CDR3 comprises 14 residues. In germline, CDR1 is SNHLY, CDR2 FYNNEI. V shed 8 bases, J shed 2 bases, and the junction held 9 bases outside the gene matches. As DNA, the CDR3 is TGTGCCAGCTGCCGGGAAACAGGGGCCTACGAGCAGTACTTC. This encodes CASCRETGAYEQYF.

This clone was picked up one time. The chain joins TRBV30 to TRBJ1-4; 10 bases fit TRBD1. The J segment lost 8 bases and the V segment lost 2 bases, leaving 8 bases of the junction unmatched. The CDR3 contains 15 residues. CDR1 GTSNPN and CDR2 SVGIG come from the germline V gene (reference sequence). CDR3: CAWSLGQGRQEKLFF. DNA of the CDR3: TGTGCCTGGAGTCTGGGACAGGGGAGACAGGAAAAACTGTTTTTT.

This chain joins TRBV4-2 and TRBJ1-2; TRBD1 agrees at 9 bases. Germline V gene data show CDR1 as LGHNA and CDR2 as YNFKEQ. This CDR3 contains 17 residues. V lost 1 base and J lost 3; bases outside the gene matches: 9. The CDR3 nucleotides are TGTGCCAGCAGCCAAGTGGGACAGGGAGGAAGGGACTATGGCTACACCTTC. Translating gives CASSQVGQGGRDYGYTF.

This clone has only one observation. The V gene is TRBV7-8, the J gene TRBJ1-5, with D maybe TRBD1 (6 bases). The CDR3 consists of 17 residues. Trimming took 6 bases from V and 3 from J, leaving 21 bases between them. Germline assignment: CDR1 SGHVS and CDR2 FQNEAQ. CDR3 region: CASSPEDSALPNQPQHF. Here the CDR3 DNA reads TGTGCCAGCAGTCCCGAGGACAGCGCCTTACCCAATCAGCCCCAGCATTTT.

This chain uses TRBV29-1 with TRBJ1-5, with a possible D match to TRBD1 (5 bases). Germline V gene data show CDR1 as SQVTM and CDR2 as ANQGSEA. The CDR3 loop spans 13 amino acids. With 3 bases removed from V and 7 bases from J, the gap between germline ends came to 13 bases. CDR3: CSVEGGIGQPQHF. The CDR3 DNA is TGCAGCGTTGAGGGGGGAATTGGGCAGCCCCAGCATTTT.

The V gene is TRBV10-2, the J gene TRBJ1-5; weak D call: TRBD1 (6 bases). This CDR3 comprises 14 residues. CDR1 and CDR2 from the germline V gene are WSHSY and SAAADI. V lost 6 bases and J lost 7, with 16 bases in between. This CDR3 is CASRPTGSKQPQHF. Written as DNA, the CDR3 is TGCGCCAGCAGACCTACAGGGAGTAAGCAGCCCCAGCATTTT.

This clone was detected a few times. The chain joins TRBV2 to TRBJ1-6, with D possibly TRBD1 on 5 matching bases. V lost 7 bases and J lost 11, with 6 bases in between. The CDR3 contains 10 residues. Germline V CDR1 and CDR2: SNHLY, FYNNEI. CDR3 region: CASKGAPLHF. As DNA, the CDR3 is TGTGCCAGCAAAGGGGCACCCCTCCACTTT.